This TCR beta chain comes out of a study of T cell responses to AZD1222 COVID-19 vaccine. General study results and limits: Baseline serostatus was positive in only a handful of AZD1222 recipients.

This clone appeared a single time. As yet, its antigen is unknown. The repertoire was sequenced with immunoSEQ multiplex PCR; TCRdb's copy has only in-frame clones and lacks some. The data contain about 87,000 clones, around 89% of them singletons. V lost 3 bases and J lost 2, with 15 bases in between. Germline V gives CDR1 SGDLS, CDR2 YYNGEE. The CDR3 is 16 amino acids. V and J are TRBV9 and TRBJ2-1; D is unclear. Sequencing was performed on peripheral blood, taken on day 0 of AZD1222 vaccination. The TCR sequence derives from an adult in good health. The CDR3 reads CASSALRSPAYNEQFF. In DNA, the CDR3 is TGTGCCAGCAGCGCCCTCCGATCCCCAGCCTACAATGAGCAGTTCTTC.